This TCR beta chain derives from a study of blood T cell repertoires in COVID-19. Study background: PBMCs, B-cell-depleted T cells, or T cells provided the cDNA or gDNA that made up the material.

CDR3 length equals 15 residues. The germline V and J ends were trimmed by 4 bases and 7 bases, with 17 bases remaining between them. Germline CDR1 reads SGHNT; CDR2 reads YYREEE (reference sequence). In the original analysis: Cell counts per sample came from amplifying reference gene primers. Sequencing used immunoSEQ multiplex PCR; TCRdb keeps in-frame clones, though not all of them. The V and J calls and the clone size are those of that table, but D and trimming were determined from the DNA. The repertoire includes around 100,000 clones, 85% of them detected once, and about 12% sits in the top ten.

The J gene is TRBJ1-4, the V gene TRBV5-4, with a tentative D call TRBD1 (5 bases). Material: peripheral blood. This clonotype originated in a human donor in a cohort sampled during active COVID-19. CDR3 bases: TGTGCCAGCAGCCTATCCGGGAACGGGGGTGAAAAACTGTTTTTT. Translating it yields CASSLSGNGGEKLFF.